These 27 T cell receptor beta chains came from one sample sequenced in a study of blood T cell repertoires in COVID-19. Assay used: immunoSEQ multiplex PCR; TCRdb lists only in-frame clones, some missing. Of more than 450,000 clones listed, about nine tenths were seen once; the top ten hold about 0.65%. Sequenced input: PBMCs or T cells enriched from blood (not recorded which). These receptors were taken from a woman aged 18-29 years who had recovered from COVID-19.

The genes are TRBV6-5 and TRBJ1-2; perhaps TRBD1 as D (5 bases). This CDR3 contains 15 residues. Trimming removed 4 bases at V and 8 bases at J, with 20 bases between. Looked up from germline, CDR1 is MNHEY and CDR2 is SVGAGI. The CDR3 is CASSLYKGVKEGYTF. In DNA form, the CDR3 reads TGTGCCAGCAGTTTGTATAAAGGGGTTAAGGAAGGCTACACCTTC.

The V call is TRBV5-4, the J call TRBJ1-2; tentatively, D is TRBD1 (5 bases). This CDR3 region has 17 residues. Germline lookup yields CDR1 SGHNT and CDR2 YYREEE (reference sequence). Deletions cut 0 bases from V and 0 bases from J, with 15 bases between. In nucleotides, the CDR3 is TGTGCCAGCAGCTTGGTAATAGGGGCCTCAGCTAACTATGGCTACACCTTC. This sequence encodes CASSLVIGASANYGYTF.

V usage is TRBV29-1 and J usage is TRBJ1-2; D is uncertain. The CDR3 totals 14 residues. Germline V CDR1 and CDR2: SQVTM, ANQGSEA. V was shortened by 6 bases and J by 5 bases, with 19 bases between the two germline ends. DNA for the CDR3: TGCAGCGTCCTCGGGGAGGCGGGCCTTTATGGCTACACCTTC. Translating it yields CSVLGEAGLYGYTF.

The chain couples TRBV23-1 to TRBJ2-2, with 8 bases lining up with TRBD1. TRBV23-1 is an ORF, and what it does is uncertain. V was pared by 4 bases and J by 4 bases, with 5 bases of the junction left unmatched. The CDR3 has 15 amino acids. As DNA, the CDR3 is TGCGCCAGCAGTCTACAGGGGGATGGCACCGGGGAGCTGTTTTTT. Protein: CASSLQGDGTGELFF.

The chain combines TRBV30 with TRBJ2-7, with 9 bases that match TRBD1. CDR1 is GTSNPN and CDR2 is SVGIG in the germline V gene (reference sequence). The CDR3 spans 15 residues. Losses at the gene ends were 3 bases for V and 3 bases for J; bases not matched to a gene: 9. The CDR3 protein is CAWSLDRGTNYEQYF. The CDR3 DNA reads as TGTGCCTGGAGCCTCGACAGGGGGACGAACTACGAGCAGTACTTC.

This clone has more than one count but fewer than ten. The chain uses TRBV7-6 and TRBJ2-5, with a possible D match to TRBD2 (6 bases). V dropped 5 bases and J dropped 5 bases, with 18 bases sitting between them. The germline V gene has CDR1 SGHVS and CDR2 FNYEAQ. This CDR3 has 15 amino acids. The CDR3 DNA is TGTGCCAGCAGCGACCCGACTAGTGAGGGGGAGACCCAGTACTTC. Translating gives CASSDPTSEGETQYF.

The V and J genes are TRBV6-6 and TRBJ1-5, with TRBD1 matching over 9 bases. The CDR3 loop spans 16 amino acids. Germline values: CDR1 MNHNY, CDR2 SVGAGI (reference sequence). Trimming at V came to 8 bases and at J to 1 base, leaving 9 bases not matched to a gene. CDR3 nucleotide sequence: TGTGCCAGCGAAAAAGGACAGGGGACGAGCAATCAGCCCCAGCATTTT. It specifies CASEKGQGTSNQPQHF.

V and J are TRBV6-6 and TRBJ2-7, with 10 nucleotides matching TRBD1. The CDR3 contains 14 residues. V was clipped by 6 bases and J by 2 bases; unmatched bases: 4. CDR1 MNHNY and CDR2 SVGAGI come from the germline V gene (reference sequence). CDR3 loop: CASRETGGPYEQYF. DNA of the CDR3: TGTGCCAGCAGGGAGACAGGGGGCCCCTACGAGCAGTACTTC.

CDR3 residues: CASSQGPTSGLEETQYF. In nucleotides, the CDR3 is TGTGCCAGCAGCCAAGGACCCACTAGCGGGTTGGAAGAGACCCAGTACTTC. The chain has TRBV3-1 (or the pseudogene TRBV3-2) and TRBJ2-5; TRBD2 matches 9 bases. Trimming took 1 base from V and 3 from J; bases not matched to a gene: 9. Germline V lookup: CDR1 LGHDT, CDR2 YNNKEL (reference sequence). The CDR3 consists of 17 residues.

This clone was recorded only once. The chain joins TRBV6-5 to TRBJ1-2; D remains unclear. The length of the CDR3 is 13 residues. The germline gives CDR1 MNHEY, CDR2 SVGAGI. V dropped 7 bases and J dropped 4 bases, with 13 bases sitting between them. The CDR3 sequence is CASTGGRGYGYTF. The DNA of the CDR3 is TGTGCCAGCACTGGTGGCCGGGGCTATGGCTACACCTTC.

The rearrangement uses TRBV13 and TRBJ1-4; 11 bases are a match to TRBD1. Trimming at V came to 4 bases and at J to 8 bases, leaving 6 bases not matched to a gene. CDR3 length: 15 residues. Germline-derived CDR1 and CDR2 are PRHDT and FYEKMQ (reference sequence). CDR3 region: CASSWGTGGSEKLFF. The CDR3 DNA sequence: TGTGCCAGCAGCTGGGGGACAGGGGGATCCGAAAAACTGTTTTTT.

The V gene is TRBV5-8, the J gene TRBJ2-7; 9 bases fit TRBD1. The germline gives CDR1 SGHTS, CDR2 YDEGEE. J gave up 2 bases and V 4 bases, and 4 bases lay outside the gene matches. The CDR3 has 14 amino acids. The CDR3: CASSPRTGAYEQYF. The CDR3 DNA sequence: TGTGCCAGCAGCCCACGGACAGGGGCCTACGAGCAGTACTTC.

This sequence joins TRBV11-3 and TRBJ2-1; TRBD2 matches 10 bases. V shed 6 bases and J 4 bases; nucleotides not matched to a gene: 6. From germline, CDR1 is SGHNT and CDR2 YENEEA. The length of the CDR3 is 15 residues. CDR3 coding DNA: TGTGCCAGCAGTACGGAGCGGGGGGGTTACAATGAGCAGTTCTTC. It codes for CASSTERGGYNEQFF.

The CDR3 nucleotides read TGCAGCGTTGGGGCGGGACAGGGAAAAGATACGCAGTATTTT. Its translation: CSVGAGQGKDTQYF. The rearrangement uses TRBV29-1 and TRBJ2-3, with TRBD1 matching over 9 bases. This CDR3 has 14 residues. Germline CDR1 is SQVTM and CDR2 is ANQGSEA. After removal of 4 bases from V and 5 bases from J, the junction contained 7 bases not matched to a gene.

This chain connects TRBV5-1 to TRBJ2-7; tentatively, D is TRBD2 (6 bases). V was cut by 0 bases and J by 6 bases, with 7 bases left in between. CDR3 length equals 12 residues. The germline V gene has CDR1 SGHRS and CDR2 YFSETQ. CDR3 region: CASSLAGSEQYF. CDR3 nucleotides: TGCGCCAGCAGCTTGGCCGGGAGCGAGCAGTACTTC.

The chain has TRBV9 and TRBJ2-3; 11 bases fit TRBD2. The germline V gene encodes CDR1 SGDLS and CDR2 YYNGEE. The CDR3 contains 15 residues. J was trimmed by 8 bases and V by 4 bases; bases with no gene match: 9. The CDR3 spells CASSPLAGGAGTQYF. CDR3 sequence (DNA): TGTGCCAGCAGCCCTTTAGCGGGGGGGGCGGGTACGCAGTATTTT.

This chain joins TRBV18 and TRBJ2-7; D is perhaps TRBD1 (5 bases). Germline CDR1 KGHSH, CDR2 LQKENI. The germline V and J ends were trimmed by 4 bases and 5 bases, with 18 bases remaining between them. CDR3 length equals 15 residues. CDR3 residues: CASSRNSDQGNEQYF. In nucleotides, the CDR3 is TGTGCCAGCTCACGAAACTCGGATCAGGGAAACGAGCAGTACTTC.

The chain carries TRBV2 and TRBJ2-7, with TRBD1 identical over 7 bases. The CDR3 sequence is 15 residues long. In germline, CDR1 is SNHLY, CDR2 FYNNEI. V shed 4 bases and J 3 bases; nucleotides not matched to a gene: 9. The CDR3 spells CASSAPGQQGYEQYF. Written as DNA, the CDR3 is TGTGCCAGCAGTGCGCCGGGACAGCAGGGCTACGAGCAGTACTTC.

The gene calls are TRBV21-1 and TRBJ1-2. TRBV21-1 is recorded as a pseudogene. The CDR3 is made up of 11 amino acids. Here the CDR3 DNA reads TGTGCCAGCCGAGAGATCTATGGCTACACCTTC. Its translation: CASREIYGYTF.

The chain links TRBV28 to TRBJ2-7; 8 bases fit TRBD1. J lost 5 bases, V lost 5 bases, and 11 bases had no gene match. Germline-derived CDR1 and CDR2 are MDHEN and SYDVKM. CDR3 length: 15 residues. CDR3 nucleotide sequence: TGTGCCAGCAGTCCTCCCCCGACAGGGGCGCACGAGCAGTACTTC. It translates to CASSPPPTGAHEQYF.

The V call is TRBV6-4, the J call TRBJ2-2; TRBD1 aligns across 7 bases. The CDR3 loop spans 13 amino acids. J was trimmed by 6 bases and V by 6 bases; bases with no gene match: 4. The germline gives CDR1 MRHNA, CDR2 SNTAGT. The CDR3 protein is CASRTGSAGELFF. For the CDR3, the DNA is TGTGCCAGCAGGACAGGGTCGGCCGGGGAGCTGTTTTTT.

The chain links TRBV5-6 to TRBJ1-1, with D hard to call. Trimming took 2 bases from V and 1 from J, leaving 12 bases between them. CDR1 and CDR2 from the germline V gene are SGHDT and YYEEEE. The CDR3 is made up of 15 amino acids. In DNA, the CDR3 is TGTGCCAGCAGCTTTTCGTTTGAGAAGAACACTGAAGCTTTCTTT. Residues: CASSFSFEKNTEAFF.

The V call is TRBV5-1, the J call TRBJ2-1; 8 nucleotides agree with TRBD2. Germline assignment: CDR1 SGHRS and CDR2 YFSETQ. Trimming at V came to 0 bases and at J to 3 bases, leaving 5 bases not matched to a gene. The CDR3 is 16 residues long. The CDR3 sequence: CASSLEGGGFYNEQFF. CDR3 bases: TGCGCCAGCAGCTTGGAAGGCGGGGGGTTCTACAATGAGCAGTTCTTC. The whole variable domain, filled in from reference TRBV5-1 and TRBJ2-1, reads KAGVTQTPRYLIKTRGQQVTLSCSPISGHRSVSWYQQTPGQGLQFLFEYFSETQRNKGNFPGRFSGRQFSNSRSEMNVSTLELGDSALYLCASSLEGGGFYNEQFFGPGTRLTVL.

The rearrangement links TRBV12-5 to TRBJ1-1, with 7 bases that match TRBD1. The CDR3 is 13 residues long. Germline CDR1 and CDR2: LGHNT and FRNRAP. V lost 9 bases, J lost 1 base, and 5 bases stayed unmatched. The CDR3 reads CASHRGENTEAFF. In DNA, the CDR3 is TGTGCTAGCCACAGGGGTGAGAACACTGAAGCTTTCTTT.

This chain uses TRBV2 with TRBJ2-7, with a weak D call TRBD1 (5 bases). The CDR3 is made up of 16 amino acids. Germline V gives CDR1 SNHLY, CDR2 FYNNEI. Trimming removed 2 bases from V and 9 bases from J, with 23 bases in between. This CDR3 is CASSELEQVLPGAQYF. The CDR3 bases are TGTGCCAGCAGTGAATTGGAACAGGTTCTACCTGGGGCGCAGTACTTC.

The chain couples TRBV13 to TRBJ1-2; TRBD1 matches at 7 bases. V was pared by 6 bases and J by 6 bases, with 10 bases of the junction left unmatched. The CDR3 is made up of 14 amino acids. Germline loops: CDR1 PRHDT, CDR2 FYEKMQ (reference sequence). CDR3 DNA sequence: TGTGCCAGCAGGAGAGCGGGCAGGGGGGATGGCTACACCTTC. Amino acids: CASRRAGRGDGYTF.

This clone has more than one count but fewer than ten. The chain joins TRBV7-2 to TRBJ2-3; a possible D gene is TRBD2 (6 bases). The V end was cut by 2 bases, the J end by 3 bases, with 18 bases between. Germline loops: CDR1 SGHTA, CDR2 FQGNSA. The CDR3 is 17 amino acids. This CDR3 reads CASSLKPGTGRTDTQYF. The CDR3, as DNA: TGTGCCAGCAGCTTAAAGCCGGGCACCGGGAGAACAGATACGCAGTATTTT.